Sequencing of this T cell receptor beta chain was carried out in a study of cytomegalovirus exposure and HLA in healthy donors. PCR used 60 Vbeta primers and 13 Jbeta primers. Profiled with immunoSEQ multiplex PCR; TCRdb holds only in-frame clones, not every one. Of about 190,000 clones listed, roughly 77% are singletons. Germline lookup yields CDR1 WNHNN and CDR2 SYGVQD (reference sequence). The CDR3 totals 20 residues. This TCR was recovered from a man aged 30 to 45 in good health and CMV-seropositive. The chain combines TRBV10-1 with TRBJ2-5, with 10 bases that match TRBD2. The end of the DNA aligns better with TRBJ2-7, so the J call may be wrong. The sequenced sample was PBMCs. CDR3 region: CASSESTRLAGDPLTYEQYF. CDR3 nucleotides: TGCGCCAGCAGTGAGTCGACTCGGCTAGCGGGAGACCCCCTTACCTACGAGCAGTACTTC.